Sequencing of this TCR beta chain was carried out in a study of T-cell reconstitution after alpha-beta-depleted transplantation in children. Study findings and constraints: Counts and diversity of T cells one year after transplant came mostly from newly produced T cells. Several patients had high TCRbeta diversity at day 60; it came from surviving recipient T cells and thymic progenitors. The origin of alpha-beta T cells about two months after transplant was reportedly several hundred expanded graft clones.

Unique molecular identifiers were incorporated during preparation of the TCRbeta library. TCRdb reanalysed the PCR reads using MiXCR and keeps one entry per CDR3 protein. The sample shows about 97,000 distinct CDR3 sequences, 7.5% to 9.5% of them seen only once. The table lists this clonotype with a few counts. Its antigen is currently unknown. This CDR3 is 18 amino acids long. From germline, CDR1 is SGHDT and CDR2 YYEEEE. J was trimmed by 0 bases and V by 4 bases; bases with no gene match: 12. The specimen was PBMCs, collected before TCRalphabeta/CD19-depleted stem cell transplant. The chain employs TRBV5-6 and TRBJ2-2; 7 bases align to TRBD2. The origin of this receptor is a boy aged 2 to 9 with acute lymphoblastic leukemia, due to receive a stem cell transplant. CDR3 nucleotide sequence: TGTGCCAGCAGCCACGAGCTAATGGGAGGGGCGAACACCGGGGAGCTGTTTTTT. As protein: CASSHELMGGANTGELFF.